The 2 T cell receptor beta chains given below trace back to one sample, sequenced in a study of CD8 T cells in Susac syndrome. cDNA came from about 0.5 to 1 ug RNA primed by random hexamers. MiXCR, run by TCRdb on the immunoSEQ multiplex PCR reads, gives a single entry per CDR3 protein. In the table there are 170,000 or so distinct CDR3 sequences, 95% to 96% of which are singletons. Sequencing used CD4+ T cells from PBMCs. The receptor source for this set is a human donor with Susac syndrome.

The V gene is TRBV3-1, the J gene TRBJ2-5; D might be TRBD2 (5 bases). This CDR3 contains 13 residues. From germline, CDR1 is LGHDT and CDR2 YNNKEL (reference sequence). Trimming cost V 4 bases and J 5 bases, with 11 bases left between them. The CDR3 DNA follows: TGTGCCAGCAGCCCCCGGGATCAGGAGACCCAGTACTTC. Its protein product is CASSPRDQETQYF.

This rearrangement joins TRBV9 to TRBJ2-5; the D is unclear. Per germline, CDR1 SGDLS and CDR2 YYNGEE. V was shortened by 3 bases and J by 5 bases, with 8 bases between the two germline ends. This CDR3 spans 12 amino acids. CDR3 amino acids: CASSGPGETQYF. The CDR3 coding sequence is TGTGCCAGCAGCGGGCCTGGGGAGACCCAGTACTTC.